The clone carrying this T cell receptor (beta chain) was recorded at least ten times. Researchers took RNA transcripts and amplified the TCR beta CDR3 regions from them. Primed by the HTBI set, a first-round RT-PCR was run on the TCR CDR3. TCRdb itself ran the multiplex PCR reads through MiXCR, one entry per CDR3 protein. The sample yields some 570,000 distinct CDR3 sequences, under 20% seen once. The source of the sample is a study of T cells in Graves' hyperthyroidism and ophthalmopathy. CDR1 and CDR2 from the germline V gene are SGHRS and YFSETQ. The CDR3 is 13 residues long. The V end lost 8 bases, the J end lost 5 bases, and 13 bases lay between the germline ends.

Sequencing used blood. The source is a woman between 18 and 30 years old with Graves' ophthalmopathy. The chain employs TRBV5-1 and TRBJ2-2, with D possibly TRBD1 on 6 matching bases. The CDR3 spells CASTPRGTGELFF. CDR3 nucleotides: TGCGCCAGTACCCCGAGGGGGACCGGGGAGCTGTTTTTT. Variable domain in full (rest from reference TRBV5-1 and TRBJ2-2): KAGVTQTPRYLIKTRGQQVTLSCSPISGHRSVSWYQQTPGQGLQFLFEYFSETQRNKGNFPGRFSGRQFSNSRSEMNVSTLELGDSALYLCASTPRGTGELFFGEGSRLTVL.